Described below is a single T cell receptor beta chain sequence and its context. Sequencing was performed with immunoSEQ multiplex PCR; in TCRdb, only in-frame clones are kept and a portion is missing. The sample contains about 2.3 million clones, approximately 93% of which appear only once. V lost 4 bases to trimming and J lost 3 bases; unmatched junction nucleotides: 4. This CDR3 is 14 amino acids long. CDR1 is SGHNT and CDR2 is YENEEA in the germline V gene. This sample is drawn from a study of shared clonotypes between healthy human individuals. Study overall: There were three CD4 naive, three CD4 memory, two CD8 naive and one CD8 memory plates per donor.

Sample: naive CD4+ T cells from PBMCs. Subset of the sample: CD45RA+ positively selected. The source is a man between 18 and 35 years old in good health. Some clones in this sample may be carry-over from other donors' samples. The chain has TRBV11-3 and TRBJ2-5; TRBD1 matches 8 bases. CDR3 nucleotides: TGTGCCAGCAGCTCTCGACAGGGGAAAGAGACCCAGTACTTC. Translation: CASSSRQGKETQYF.